This T cell receptor (beta chain) was sequenced for a study of graft-versus-host responses after intestinal transplantation. Note on this clone: Its specificity is not known.

Some clones are missing from TCRdb's copy, which holds only in-frame ones; the method was immunoSEQ multiplex PCR. The data contain 120,000 or so clones, about 94% of them seen just once; the ten biggest clones take up about 0.51%. CDR1 is WSHSY, CDR2 SAAADI, per germline. The CDR3 consists of 10 residues. With 10 bases removed from V and 5 bases from J, the gap between germline ends came to 6 bases. The rearrangement links TRBV10-2 to TRBJ2-1; the D is unclear. The sequence came from a human donor who received an intestinal transplant. The material was unstimulated CD8+ T cells sorted from spleen or lymph node cells, obtained before intestinal transplant. CDR3 sequence: CATTHNEQFF. CDR3 DNA: TGCGCCACCACTCACAATGAGCAGTTCTTC.